Sequencing of this T cell receptor (beta chain) was carried out in a study of blood T cell repertoires in COVID-19. Study-level background: PBMCs, B-cell-depleted T cells, or T cells provided the cDNA or gDNA that made up the material.

Germline V gene lookup returns CDR1 DFQATT and CDR2 SNEGSKA (reference sequence). Trimming shortened V by 4 bases and J by 10 bases, and 13 bases separated the two germline ends. The CDR3 totals 11 residues. Source study methods: For nucleated cells, counts were estimated from reference gene primer amplification. Produced via immunoSEQ multiplex PCR; TCRdb's table is partial and in-frame only. For V, J and clone size, that table is used; D and trimming come from the DNA. The data show more than 150,000 clones, approximately 83% seen once. This TCR was sampled from a man between 60 and 70 years old with acute or convalescent COVID-19. The rearrangement joins TRBV20-1 to TRBJ1-1, with D uncertain. The source material was peripheral blood. Written as DNA, the CDR3 is TGCAGTGCTAAGCGGCCTTTCGGAGCTTTCTTT. Translated, it gives CSAKRPFGAFF.